The clone carrying this T cell receptor (beta chain) occurred once. Sequenced by immunoSEQ multiplex PCR; TCRdb stores in-frame clones only, minus some. The data contain about 55,000 clones, about 82% of them singletons. These data originate in a study of blood T cell repertoires in COVID-19. Study-level information: T cells, B-cell-depleted T cells, or PBMCs supplied cDNA or gDNA.

The material sequenced was peripheral blood. The sequence derives from a human donor in a cohort sampled during active COVID-19.

In DNA, the CDR3 is TGTGCCAGCAGCCTTAACAGGGCTGGCAATCAGCCCCAGCATTTT. This codes for CASSLNRAGNQPQHF. This chain uses TRBV6-5 with TRBJ1-5, with a tentative D call TRBD1 (6 bases). The ends were cut back, 6 bases at V and 2 bases at J, with 14 bases in the middle. The germline V gene has CDR1 MNHEY and CDR2 SVGAGI. CDR3 length: 15 amino acids.